The 4 T cell receptor beta chains presented below share a single source sample, sequenced in a study of Graves' ophthalmopathy and Graves' hyperthyroidism. Researchers took RNA transcripts and amplified TCR beta CDR3 regions from them. RT-PCR with HTBI primers came first, then second-round multiplex PCR. TCRdb fed the multiplex PCR reads into MiXCR, producing one record per CDR3 protein. The table lists 200,000 to 250,000 distinct CDR3 sequences, 20% to 25% of them singletons. The sample consisted of peripheral blood. These receptors were collected from a woman between 50 and 59 years old with Graves' ophthalmopathy.

This clonotype was picked up many times. The chain joins TRBV20-1 to TRBJ2-4; D is ambiguous. The V and J ends lost 5 bases and 8 bases respectively, with 7 bases between them. The CDR3 runs 10 residues. Germline CDR1 is DFQATT and CDR2 is SNEGSKA (reference sequence). Here the CDR3 reads CSAQQDIQYF. Written as DNA, the CDR3 is TGCAGTGCTCAGCAAGACATTCAGTACTTC.

This chain uses TRBV20-1 with TRBJ2-7; 9 nucleotides align to TRBD1. The germline V gene has CDR1 DFQATT and CDR2 SNEGSKA (reference sequence). The junction had 7 bases not matched to a gene; V was cut back by 6 bases and J by 4 bases. This CDR3 is 13 amino acids long. CDR3 sequence reads: CSATGQGGYEQYF. CDR3 DNA sequence: TGCAGTGCCACGGGACAGGGTGGGTACGAGCAGTACTTC.

The gene calls are TRBV11-2 and TRBJ2-2; 14 positions match TRBD2. The CDR3 has 17 amino acids. V lost 7 bases, J lost 6 bases, and 10 bases stayed unmatched. Per the germline V gene, CDR1 is SGHAT and CDR2 is FQNNGV. CDR3: CASTVQGLAGEAGELFF. Here the CDR3 DNA reads TGTGCCAGCACCGTGCAGGGACTAGCGGGAGAGGCCGGGGAGCTGTTTTTT.

This clonotype was found many times. The chain joins TRBV7-3 to TRBJ2-5; D perhaps matches TRBD2 (6 bases). The CDR3 totals 15 residues. V gave up 0 bases and J gave up 2 bases, with 10 bases separating them. Germline-derived CDR1 and CDR2 are SGHTA and FQGTGA. CDR3 sequence reads: CASSLTGGVQETQYF. DNA of the CDR3: TGTGCCAGCAGCTTAACAGGAGGGGTTCAAGAGACCCAGTACTTC.